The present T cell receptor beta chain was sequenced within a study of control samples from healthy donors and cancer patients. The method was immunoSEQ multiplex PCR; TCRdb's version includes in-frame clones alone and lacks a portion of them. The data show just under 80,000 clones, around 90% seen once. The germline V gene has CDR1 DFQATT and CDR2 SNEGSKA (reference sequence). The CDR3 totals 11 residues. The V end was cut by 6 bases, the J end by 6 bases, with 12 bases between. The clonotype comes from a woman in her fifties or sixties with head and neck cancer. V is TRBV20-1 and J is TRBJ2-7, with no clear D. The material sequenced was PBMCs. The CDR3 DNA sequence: TGCAGTGCGGGCTCCCTCGTCGAGCAGTACTTC. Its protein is CSAGSLVEQYF.